This TCR beta chain was retrieved from a study of T-cell reconstitution after alpha-beta-depleted transplantation in children. Study findings and constraints: One year post-transplant, T-cell counts and diversity were largely derived from T cells produced anew. Several hundred expanded graft clones reportedly were the source of alpha-beta T cells about two months after transplant. Surviving thymic progenitors and recipient T cells were the source of high TCRbeta diversity at day 60 in some patients.

It was with unique molecular identifiers that the TCRbeta library was prepared. MiXCR, applied by TCRdb to the PCR reads, yields one record per CDR3 protein. This sample yields approximately 300,000 distinct CDR3 sequences, of which 6.5% to 9% are seen a single time; 8.5% to 9.5% belongs to the top ten. After removal of 5 bases from V and 8 bases from J, the junction contained 8 bases not matched to a gene. The V gene's germline CDR1 is DFQATT and CDR2 SNEGSKA (reference sequence). The CDR3 has 12 amino acids. To note about this clonotype: Its cognate antigen is unknown.

The sequence was collected from a female patient between 2 and 10 years old who had a stem cell transplant for Fanconi anemia, so the T cells may come from the graft donor. This specimen consisted of peripheral blood, obtained 360 days after TCRalphabeta/CD19-depleted stem cell transplant. The rearrangement uses TRBV20-1 and TRBJ1-1, with TRBD1 matching 7 bases. The CDR3 here is CSAARDSTEAFF. CDR3 nucleotides: TGCAGTGCTGCCCGGGACAGCACCGAAGCTTTCTTT.